Presented here are 28 T cell receptor beta chains from one specimen sequenced in a study of blood T cell repertoires in COVID-19. Assay used: immunoSEQ multiplex PCR; TCRdb lists only in-frame clones, some missing. This table has roughly 280,000 clones, approximately 90% appearing once. The specimen was PBMCs or T cells enriched from blood (not recorded which). These TCRs come from a man aged 35-49 years who had been exposed to COVID-19.

The rearrangement joins TRBV7-2 to TRBJ2-5; D possibly corresponds to TRBD2 (5 bases). CDR1 is SGHTA and CDR2 is FQGNSA in the germline V gene. The CDR3 spans 13 residues. V lost 3 bases to trimming and J lost 9 bases, with 14 bases between them. This CDR3 reads CASSLGGTGAQYF. Here the CDR3 DNA reads TGTGCCAGCAGCTTGGGCGGAACCGGGGCCCAGTACTTC. The full variable domain, with the rest looked up from reference TRBV7-2 and TRBJ2-5, is GAGVSQSPSNKVTEKGKDVELRCDPISGHTALYWYRQSLGQGLEFLIYFQGNSAPDKSGLPSDRFSAERTGGSVSTLTIQRTQQEDSAVYLCASSLGGTGAQYFGPGTRLLVL.

The J gene is TRBJ2-7, the V gene TRBV6-2 or TRBV6-3, with 8 nucleotides matching TRBD1. V gave up 2 bases and J gave up 2 bases; unmatched junction bases: 8. This CDR3 is 16 amino acids long. Germline loops: CDR1 MNHEY, CDR2 SVGEGT. CDR3 loop: CASSYGWTGSPYEQYF. The CDR3 nucleotides read TGTGCCAGCAGTTACGGTTGGACAGGGTCACCCTACGAGCAGTACTTC.

The CDR3 protein is CSVATSYNEQFF. CDR3 bases: TGCAGCGTTGCTACCTCCTACAATGAGCAGTTCTTC. The chain combines TRBV29-1 with TRBJ2-1, with D hard to call. CDR1 and CDR2 (germline): SQVTM, ANQGSEA. CDR3 length equals 12 residues. V shed 4 bases and J shed 0 bases, with 4 bases lying between them.

The chain links TRBV9 to TRBJ2-3; D uncertain. Deletions cut 0 bases from V and 4 bases from J, with 12 bases between. In germline, CDR1 is SGDLS, CDR2 YYNGEE. This CDR3 comprises 15 residues. Here the CDR3 DNA reads TGTGCCAGCAGCGTAGACCCCACAGCACCAGATACGCAGTATTTT. Its translation is CASSVDPTAPDTQYF.

The V and J genes are TRBV7-6 and TRBJ2-5, with 13 bases identical to TRBD2. V lost 2 bases to trimming and J lost 4 bases; unmatched junction nucleotides: 1. Germline CDR1 is SGHVS and CDR2 is FNYEAQ. The CDR3 loop spans 15 amino acids. The CDR3 sequence is CASSLRTSGRETQYF. The CDR3 bases are TGTGCCAGCAGCTTAAGGACTAGCGGGAGAGAGACCCAGTACTTC.

The chain combines TRBV5-5 with TRBJ2-7; 8 nucleotides match TRBD1. The CDR3 extends over 14 amino acids. CDR1 is SGHKS, CDR2 YYEKEE, per germline (reference sequence). V lost 4 bases to trimming and J lost 3 bases; unmatched junction nucleotides: 6. CDR3 in DNA: TGTGCCAGCAGCATTGGACAGGGAGACTACGAGCAGTACTTC. Its translation: CASSIGQGDYEQYF.

The chain uses TRBV7-9 and TRBJ1-6; unclear D gene. V was clipped by 3 bases and J by 10 bases, with 10 bases between them. CDR1 and CDR2 (germline): SEHNR, FQNEAQ (reference sequence). The CDR3 is made up of 13 amino acids. The CDR3 region has the DNA TGTGCCAGCAGCTTTGATGAGGGATCACCCCTCCACTTT. This codes for CASSFDEGSPLHF.

This clone was seen a handful of times. This sequence joins TRBV30 and TRBJ1-1; D might be TRBD1 (5 bases). Trimming removed 2 bases at V and 1 base at J, with 8 bases between. CDR1 and CDR2 (germline): GTSNPN, SVGIG (reference sequence). This CDR3 is 13 amino acids long. CDR3 sequence (DNA): TGTGCCTGGAGTCATCAGGGGAACACTGAAGCTTTCTTT. It yields the protein CAWSHQGNTEAFF.

This sequence joins TRBV19 and TRBJ1-1; possibly TRBD1 for D (6 bases). The CDR3 runs to 15 residues. Looked up from germline, CDR1 is LNHDA and CDR2 is SQIVND (reference sequence). Deletions cut 5 bases from V and 3 bases from J, with 16 bases between. The CDR3 protein is CASSHVTRGDTEAFF. The CDR3 coding sequence is TGTGCCAGTAGTCACGTCACCAGGGGCGACACTGAAGCTTTCTTT. Drawing the rest from reference TRBV19 and TRBJ1-1, the complete variable domain is DGGITQSPKYLFRKEGQNVTLSCEQNLNHDAMYWYRQDPGQGLRLIYYSQIVNDFQKGDIAEGYSVSREKKESFPLTVTSAQKNPTAFYLCASSHVTRGDTEAFFGQGTRLTVV.

The chain joins TRBV28 to TRBJ2-2; no definite D call. The V gene's germline CDR1 is MDHEN and CDR2 SYDVKM. Trimming pared 3 bases from V and 5 bases from J, leaving 16 bases between. This CDR3 contains 16 residues. The CDR3 spells CASSFDTTQITGELFF. The DNA for the CDR3 is TGTGCCAGCAGTTTCGATACTACCCAGATTACCGGGGAGCTGTTTTTT.

The V and J genes are TRBV19 and TRBJ2-1; perhaps TRBD2 as D (5 bases). Germline CDR1 and CDR2: LNHDA and SQIVND (reference sequence). The CDR3 sequence is 15 residues long. Trimming removed 5 bases from V and 1 base from J, with 12 bases in between. The CDR3 DNA is TGTGCCAGTAGTGAGGGCCTCGGTTCCTACAATGAGCAGTTCTTC. It yields the protein CASSEGLGSYNEQFF.

The chain carries TRBV20-1 and TRBJ1-2; 12 bases line up with TRBD1. The V and J ends lost 3 bases and 6 bases, in that order; junction bases with no gene match: 2. This CDR3 spans 13 amino acids. Germline CDR1 reads DFQATT; CDR2 reads SNEGSKA (reference sequence). CDR3 nucleotide sequence: TGCAGTGCTAGTGGGGACAGGGGGCATGGCTACACCTTC. Its translation: CSASGDRGHGYTF.

The DNA of the CDR3 is TGTGCCAGTAGTATACGGGGGGATGTCAATCAGCCCCAGCATTTT. Encoded protein: CASSIRGDVNQPQHF. The V call is TRBV19, the J call TRBJ1-5; possible D gene TRBD1, 5 bases. CDR1 is LNHDA, CDR2 SQIVND, per germline (reference sequence). Trimming removed 2 bases at V and 3 bases at J, with 11 bases between. The CDR3 is made up of 15 amino acids. The whole variable domain, remainder taken from reference TRBV19 and TRBJ1-5, is DGGITQSPKYLFRKEGQNVTLSCEQNLNHDAMYWYRQDPGQGLRLIYYSQIVNDFQKGDIAEGYSVSREKKESFPLTVTSAQKNPTAFYLCASSIRGDVNQPQHFGDGTRLSIL.

The sample holds one count of this clone. CDR3 DNA sequence: TGTGCCAGCATCATGACAGGGAACAGCGGCTACACCTTC. The encoded protein is CASIMTGNSGYTF. The chain links TRBV7-2 to TRBJ1-2; 7 bases match TRBD1. Germline V lookup: CDR1 SGHTA, CDR2 FQGNSA. CDR3 length: 13 amino acids. V trimming: 7 bases; J trimming: 8 bases; junction bases outside the gene matches: 10.

The chain carries TRBV5-4 and TRBJ2-1, with 8 positions matching TRBD2. V lost 6 bases and J lost 6; bases outside the gene matches: 8. There are 14 residues in the CDR3. Germline V CDR1 and CDR2: SGHNT, YYREEE (reference sequence). In DNA form, the CDR3 reads TGTGCCAGCAACCCGGGACTAGGTTCCAATGAGCAGTTCTTC. This gives the protein CASNPGLGSNEQFF.

The V and J genes are TRBV28 and TRBJ1-1; a weak D match, TRBD1 (5 bases). The V end was cut by 3 bases, the J end by 1 base, with 18 bases between. Germline CDR1 reads MDHEN; CDR2 reads SYDVKM. The CDR3 loop spans 17 amino acids. CDR3 residues: CASSFWGGSVTNTEAFF. CDR3 DNA sequence: TGTGCCAGCAGTTTTTGGGGGGGGTCGGTGACGAACACTGAAGCTTTCTTT.

V gene TRBV25-1 combines with J gene TRBJ2-7; a possible D gene is TRBD2 (5 bases). Looked up from germline, CDR1 is MGHDK and CDR2 is SYGVNS. The V and J ends lost 7 bases and 1 base respectively, with 11 bases between them. This CDR3 comprises 13 residues. The CDR3: CASIESGSYEQYF. The CDR3 nucleotides read TGTGCCAGCATCGAAAGCGGATCCTACGAGCAGTACTTC.

This clone was detected only once. J is TRBJ1-5 and V is TRBV11-3, with D unclear. Germline CDR1 reads SGHNT; CDR2 reads YENEEA. This CDR3 is built from 17 residues. V was clipped by 3 bases and J by 1 base, with 16 bases between them. Here the CDR3 reads CASSLRRIMVSNQPQHF. The DNA of the CDR3 is TGTGCCAGCAGCTTGAGGAGAATAATGGTGAGCAATCAGCCCCAGCATTTT. Complete variable domain (other parts from reference TRBV11-3 and TRBJ1-5): EAGVVQSPRYKIIEKKQPVAFWCNPISGHNTLYWYLQNLGQGPELLIRYENEEAVDDSQLPKDRFSAERLKGVDSTLKIQPAELGDSAVYLCASSLRRIMVSNQPQHFGDGTRLSIL.

V is TRBV4-1 and J is TRBJ2-7, with D possibly TRBD1 on 5 matching bases. Germline CDR1 is MGHRA and CDR2 is YSYEKL. V dropped 2 bases and J dropped 2 bases, with 13 bases sitting between them. There are 15 residues in the CDR3. CDR3: CASSQQGISPYEQYF. CDR3 nucleotide sequence: TGCGCCAGCAGCCAACAGGGTATTTCTCCCTACGAGCAGTACTTC.

This clone has only one observation. V is TRBV5-6 and J is TRBJ1-3, with TRBD1 matching over 8 bases. There are 18 residues in the CDR3. The V gene's germline CDR1 is SGHDT and CDR2 YYEEEE. The V and J ends lost 4 bases and 0 bases, in that order; junction bases with no gene match: 12. CDR3 sequence (DNA): TGTGCCAGCAGCCGGAAGATGGGACAGGCGTCCTCTGGAAACACCATATATTTT. Its translation: CASSRKMGQASSGNTIYF.

The V call is TRBV5-6, the J call TRBJ2-7, with 8 bases matching TRBD1. The V gene's germline CDR1 is SGHDT and CDR2 YYEEEE. Trimming at V came to 2 bases and at J to 1 base, leaving 5 bases not matched to a gene. This CDR3 comprises 15 residues. The CDR3 sequence: CASSFRGQASYEQYF. In DNA, the CDR3 is TGTGCCAGCAGCTTTCGGGGACAGGCATCCTACGAGCAGTACTTC.

The V and J genes are TRBV27 and TRBJ2-2; no clear D. CDR1 is MNHEY and CDR2 is SMNVEV in the germline V gene (reference sequence). Trimming pared 6 bases from V and 4 bases from J, leaving 9 bases between. The CDR3 spans 13 residues. The CDR3: CASRLRTTGELFF. CDR3 DNA: TGTGCCAGCAGACTGAGAACCACCGGGGAGCTGTTTTTT.

This clone was picked up one time. The rearrangement uses TRBV10-3 and TRBJ2-7; 9 nucleotides agree with TRBD1. CDR1 is ENHRY and CDR2 is SYGVKD in the germline V gene. V shed 6 bases, J shed 2 bases, and the junction held 5 bases outside the gene matches. The CDR3 length is 14 residues. The CDR3 sequence is CAIRTGGRPYEQYF. In DNA, the CDR3 is TGTGCCATCAGGACAGGGGGTAGGCCCTACGAGCAGTACTTC.

V is TRBV7-6 and J is TRBJ2-1; 8 nucleotides align to TRBD1. This CDR3 is built from 16 residues. Per the germline V gene, CDR1 is SGHVS and CDR2 is FNYEAQ. Losses at the gene ends were 1 base for V and 4 bases for J; bases not matched to a gene: 6. The CDR3 nucleotides read TGTGCCAGCAGCTTAGGTCAGGGGGCCCCTTACAATGAGCAGTTCTTC. This codes for CASSLGQGAPYNEQFF.

This clone was observed a handful of times. The chain has TRBV19 and TRBJ1-1; D not certain. Germline CDR1 reads LNHDA; CDR2 reads SQIVND (reference sequence). V was pared by 7 bases and J by 7 bases, with 19 bases between. This CDR3 is built from 14 residues. CDR3: CASKGAGWDYEAFF. CDR3 DNA: TGTGCCAGTAAGGGAGCAGGATGGGATTATGAAGCTTTCTTT.

The chain uses TRBV10-1 and TRBJ2-1; no definite D call. V was clipped by 2 bases and J by 8 bases, with 13 bases between them. The CDR3 loop spans 14 amino acids. Germline lookup yields CDR1 WNHNN and CDR2 SYGVQD (reference sequence). The CDR3 DNA sequence: TGCGCCAGCAGTGAGGAGGCCCCCCCCGATGAGCAGTTCTTC. Protein product: CASSEEAPPDEQFF.

The chain recombines TRBV28 with TRBJ2-3, with D perhaps matching TRBD1 (5 bases). V lost 5 bases to trimming and J lost 5 bases, with 8 bases between them. CDR1 and CDR2 (germline): MDHEN, SYDVKM. This CDR3 has 12 amino acids. CDR3 protein: CASSGRGDTQYF. The CDR3 DNA reads as TGTGCCAGCAGTGGAAGGGGAGATACGCAGTATTTT.

As concerns this clone: This sample includes further DNA sequences coding for the same CDR3. The V and J genes are TRBV28 and TRBJ1-2, with a tentative D call TRBD1 (5 bases). The CDR3 is made up of 13 amino acids. Germline V gives CDR1 MDHEN, CDR2 SYDVKM. V lost 3 bases and J lost 8, with 13 bases in between. The chain's CDR3 is CASSLGQGGGYTF. In DNA, the CDR3 is TGTGCCAGCAGTTTGGGCCAGGGTGGGGGCTACACCTTC.